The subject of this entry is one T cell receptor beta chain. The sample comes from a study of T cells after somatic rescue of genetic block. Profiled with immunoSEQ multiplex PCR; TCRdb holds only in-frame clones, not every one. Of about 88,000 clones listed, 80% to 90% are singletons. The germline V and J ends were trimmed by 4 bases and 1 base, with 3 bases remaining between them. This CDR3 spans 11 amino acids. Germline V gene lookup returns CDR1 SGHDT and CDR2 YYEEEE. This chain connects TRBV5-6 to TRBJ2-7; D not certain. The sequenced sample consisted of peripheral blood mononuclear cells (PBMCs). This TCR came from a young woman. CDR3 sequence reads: CASSGSYEQYF. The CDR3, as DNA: TGTGCCAGCAGCGGGTCCTACGAGCAGTACTTC. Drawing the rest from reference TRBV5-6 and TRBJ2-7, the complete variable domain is DAGVTQSPTHLIKTRGQQVTLRCSPKSGHDTVSWYQQALGQGPQFIFQYYEEEERQRGNFPDRFSGHQFPNYSSELNVNALLLGDSALYLCASSGSYEQYFGPGTRLTVT.